The sequence of this T cell receptor (beta chain) was determined in a study of cytomegalovirus exposure and HLA in healthy donors. Background on the study: HLA-typed donors were the source of 83 million or so unique TCRs, which an early data release held.

It was with 60 Vbeta and 13 Jbeta primers that the PCR ran. Assay used: immunoSEQ multiplex PCR; TCRdb lists only in-frame clones, some missing. This sample has 250,000 to 350,000 clones; 80% to 90% occur once, and the top ten carry 3.5% to 4%. From germline, CDR1 is SGHTA and CDR2 FQGNSA. Between the trimmed V and J ends, which lost 5 bases and 1 base, there was a span of 13 bases. This CDR3 is 15 amino acids long. To note about this clone: Its antigen is unidentified.

Overall study findings and caveats: It was likely that a cluster of highly shared sequence variants was a sequencing artifact. Later analysis identified a missense DCLRE1C variant that was linked to TCR beta V- and J-gene trimming. The later analysis indicated that the majority of CMV-associated TCR beta chains appeared HLA-restricted.

The source of this sequence is a man aged 35 to 55 in good health and CMV-seropositive. The sequenced sample was PBMCs. The chain has TRBV7-2 and TRBJ2-3; D call uncertain. The CDR3 here is CASSQWKEGTDTQYF. CDR3 bases: TGTGCCAGCAGCCAGTGGAAAGAGGGCACAGATACGCAGTATTTT.